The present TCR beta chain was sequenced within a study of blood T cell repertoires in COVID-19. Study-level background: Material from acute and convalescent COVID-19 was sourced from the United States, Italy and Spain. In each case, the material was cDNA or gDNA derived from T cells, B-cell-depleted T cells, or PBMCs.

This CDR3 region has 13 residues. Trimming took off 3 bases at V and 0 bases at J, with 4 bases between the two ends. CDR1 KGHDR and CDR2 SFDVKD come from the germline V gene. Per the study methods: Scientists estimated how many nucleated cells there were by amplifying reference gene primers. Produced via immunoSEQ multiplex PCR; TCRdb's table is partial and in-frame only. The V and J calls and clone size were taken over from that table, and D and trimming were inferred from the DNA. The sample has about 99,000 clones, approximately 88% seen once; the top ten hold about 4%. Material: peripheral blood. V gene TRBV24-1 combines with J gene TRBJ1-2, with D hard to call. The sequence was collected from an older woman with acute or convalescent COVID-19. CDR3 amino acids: CATSDGPNYGYTF. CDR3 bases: TGTGCCACCAGTGATGGGCCTAACTATGGCTACACCTTC.